The 15 T cell receptor beta chains given below trace back to one sample, sequenced in a study of blood T cell repertoires in COVID-19. Generated by immunoSEQ multiplex PCR, the TCRdb table keeps only in-frame clones and is missing some. The profile covers some 120,000 clones, with 92% appearing a single time and roughly 2.1% taken by the ten largest. The sequenced sample was peripheral blood. These receptors were taken from a man aged 50 to 60 with COVID-19, enrolled during active disease.

The chain carries TRBV4-1 and TRBJ2-5; TRBD2 matches 16 bases. Trimming cost V 0 bases and J 5 bases; bases outside gene matches: 6. Germline values: CDR1 MGHRA, CDR2 YSYEKL. CDR3 length equals 18 residues. Here the CDR3 reads CASSQDGTSGRVGETQYF. The CDR3 DNA reads as TGCGCCAGCAGCCAAGATGGGACTAGCGGGAGGGTGGGGGAGACCCAGTACTTC.

The chain carries TRBV30 and TRBJ1-1; 8 positions agree with TRBD1. V was clipped by 5 bases and J by 4 bases; unmatched bases: 6. Germline values: CDR1 GTSNPN, CDR2 SVGIG (reference sequence). The CDR3 is made up of 13 amino acids. CDR3 nucleotides: TGTGCCTGGGACGGACAGGGAGGCACTGAAGCTTTCTTT. Translation gives CAWDGQGGTEAFF.

This clone appeared a single time. The rearrangement uses TRBV6-4 and TRBJ1-5; D perhaps matches TRBD1 (6 bases). Looked up from germline, CDR1 is MRHNA and CDR2 is SNTAGT. V lost 10 bases to trimming and J lost 2 bases, with 24 bases between them. This CDR3 spans 17 amino acids. CDR3 DNA sequence: TGTGCCACTAGTGACCCGTGGGGGCGCCGTGGCAATCAGCCCCAGCATTTT. This gives the protein CATSDPWGRRGNQPQHF.

V usage is TRBV7-2 and J usage is TRBJ2-5, with 12 bases lining up with TRBD2. V lost 5 bases to trimming and J lost 4 bases; unmatched junction nucleotides: 2. From germline, CDR1 is SGHTA and CDR2 FQGNSA. The CDR3 extends over 14 amino acids. CDR3 DNA sequence: TGTGCCAGCAGCGCGGGACTAGCGGGAGAGACCCAGTACTTC. Translating gives CASSAGLAGETQYF. Based on the CDR3 plus reference TRBV7-2 and TRBJ2-5, the full variable domain is GAGVSQSPSNKVTEKGKDVELRCDPISGHTALYWYRQSLGQGLEFLIYFQGNSAPDKSGLPSDRFSAERTGGSVSTLTIQRTQQEDSAVYLCASSAGLAGETQYFGPGTRLLVL.

The chain carries TRBV6-5 and TRBJ2-7, with D maybe TRBD2 (6 bases). Germline CDR1 MNHEY, CDR2 SVGAGI. Trimming took off 6 bases at V and 1 base at J, with 10 bases between the two ends. CDR3 length equals 13 residues. CDR3 DNA sequence: TGTGCCAGCAGCCGCGGAGGGTCCTACGAGCAGTACTTC. Protein sequence: CASSRGGSYEQYF.

CDR3 sequence: CASSPEGQIGETQYF. For the CDR3, the DNA is TGCGCCAGCAGCCCAGAGGGACAGATAGGAGAGACCCAGTACTTC. V usage is TRBV4-3 and J usage is TRBJ2-5; TRBD1 matches at 7 bases. The length of the CDR3 is 15 residues. The ends lost 4 bases at V and 4 bases at J; junction bases unmatched: 9. Germline CDR1 is LGHNA and CDR2 is YSLEER.

The V gene is TRBV5-6, the J gene TRBJ1-1, with 10 bases fitting TRBD1. The CDR3 has 15 residues. Germline lookup yields CDR1 SGHDT and CDR2 YYEEEE. V lost 4 bases to trimming and J lost 5 bases; unmatched junction nucleotides: 8. The CDR3 region has the DNA TGTGCCAGCAGCCCGGACAGGGGGAGACGAACTGAAGCTTTCTTT. It is translated as CASSPDRGRRTEAFF. The full variable domain, completed using reference TRBV5-6 and TRBJ1-1, is DAGVTQSPTHLIKTRGQQVTLRCSPKSGHDTVSWYQQALGQGPQFIFQYYEEEERQRGNFPDRFSGHQFPNYSSELNVNALLLGDSALYLCASSPDRGRRTEAFFGQGTRLTVV.

The chain carries TRBV28 and TRBJ2-7, with D possibly being TRBD2 (6 bases). The CDR3 spans 12 residues. The germline gives CDR1 MDHEN, CDR2 SYDVKM. The V gene lost 7 bases and the J gene lost 6 bases, with 13 bases spanning the gap. The CDR3 DNA is TGTGCCAGCAATTCCGGGAGTGGCGAGCAGTACGTC. Amino acids: CASNSGSGEQYV.

V usage is TRBV4-1 and J usage is TRBJ1-1; weak D call: TRBD1 (5 bases). The CDR3 spans 16 residues. V was clipped by 0 bases and J by 1 base, with 12 bases between them. Germline loops: CDR1 MGHRA, CDR2 YSYEKL. The CDR3 bases are TGCGCCAGCAGCCAAGATCCAGGAGGGGCGAACACTGAAGCTTTCTTT. It translates to CASSQDPGGANTEAFF.

The rearrangement uses TRBV11-2 and TRBJ2-7, with unresolved D. The CDR3 sequence is 13 residues long. Trimming removed 1 base from V and 6 bases from J, with 10 bases in between. The V gene's germline CDR1 is SGHAT and CDR2 FQNNGV. CDR3 residues: CASSLGLTGEQYF. CDR3 sequence (DNA): TGTGCCAGCAGCTTAGGCCTTACTGGCGAGCAGTACTTC.

This chain uses TRBV19 with TRBJ2-7, with TRBD1 matching 9 bases. CDR1 is LNHDA and CDR2 is SQIVND in the germline V gene (reference sequence). The ends lost 4 bases at V and 5 bases at J; junction bases unmatched: 6. The CDR3 consists of 14 residues. This chain's CDR3 is CASSTGQGPDEQYF. CDR3 in DNA: TGTGCCAGTAGTACCGGACAGGGGCCCGACGAGCAGTACTTC.

The chain is built from TRBV9 and TRBJ2-2; TRBD1 is a possible D gene (5 bases). Trimming stripped 4 bases from V and 4 bases from J, with 17 bases between. The CDR3 loop spans 16 amino acids. Germline-derived CDR1 and CDR2 are SGDLS and YYNGEE. This CDR3 reads CASSFQDTVVTGELFF. The CDR3 nucleotides read TGTGCCAGCAGCTTCCAGGACACGGTAGTCACCGGGGAGCTGTTTTTT.

V gene TRBV4-1 combines with J gene TRBJ1-5; D is perhaps TRBD1 (6 bases). CDR3 length: 15 residues. The V gene's germline CDR1 is MGHRA and CDR2 YSYEKL. Trimming took 0 bases from V and 4 from J, leaving 10 bases between them. The CDR3 is CASSQDQGTNQPQHF. CDR3 sequence (DNA): TGCGCCAGCAGCCAAGATCAGGGGACAAATCAGCCCCAGCATTTT.

V and J are TRBV9 and TRBJ2-5, with 11 bases aligning to TRBD2. Germline V gives CDR1 SGDLS, CDR2 YYNGEE. The CDR3 has 16 residues. The ends lost 2 bases at V and 2 bases at J; junction bases unmatched: 5. This CDR3 reads CASSVGTSGSQETQYF. The CDR3, as DNA: TGTGCCAGCAGCGTGGGGACTAGCGGATCTCAAGAGACCCAGTACTTC. The variable domain in full, with the rest retrieved from reference TRBV9 and TRBJ2-5, is DSGVTQTPKHLITATGQRVTLRCSPRSGDLSVYWYQQSLDQGLQFLIQYYNGEERAKGNILERFSAQQFPDLHSELNLSSLELGDSALYFCASSVGTSGSQETQYFGPGTRLLVL.

The chain carries TRBV7-2 and TRBJ2-1, with 8 positions matching TRBD1. Germline V gives CDR1 SGHTA, CDR2 FQGNSA. The CDR3 has 15 amino acids. J gave up 8 bases and V 3 bases, and 9 bases lay outside the gene matches. The CDR3 DNA follows: TGTGCCAGCAGCTTGAGACAGGGGCTGGGCGATGAGCAGTTCTTC. Residues: CASSLRQGLGDEQFF.